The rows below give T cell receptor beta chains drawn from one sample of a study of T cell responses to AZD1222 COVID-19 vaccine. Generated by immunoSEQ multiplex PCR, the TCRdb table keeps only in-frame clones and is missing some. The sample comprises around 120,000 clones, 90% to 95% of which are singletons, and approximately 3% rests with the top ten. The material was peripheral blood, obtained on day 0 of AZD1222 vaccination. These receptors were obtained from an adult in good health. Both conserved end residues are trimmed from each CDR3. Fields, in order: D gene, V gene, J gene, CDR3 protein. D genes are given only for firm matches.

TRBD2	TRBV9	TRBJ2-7	ASSVAAGGFRDEQY
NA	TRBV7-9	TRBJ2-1	ASSLPGGYNEQF
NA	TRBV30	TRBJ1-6	ACAAGDASPLH
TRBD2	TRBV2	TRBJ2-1	ASSGGSGSGWEQF
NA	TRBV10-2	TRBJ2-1	ASSERDGSYNEQF
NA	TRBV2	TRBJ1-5	ASSELRVGQPQH
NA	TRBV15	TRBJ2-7	ATSRDMVSYEQY
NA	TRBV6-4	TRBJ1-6	ASSDSETGGSPLH
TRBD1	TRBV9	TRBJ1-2	ASRDRGMVT
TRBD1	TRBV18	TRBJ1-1	ASSRYRDRGIGGTEAF
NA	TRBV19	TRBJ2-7	ASSIGLQYSYEQY
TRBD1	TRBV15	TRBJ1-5	ATSRDFRWTGLNQPQH
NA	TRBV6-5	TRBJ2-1	ASRVRTHGDEQF
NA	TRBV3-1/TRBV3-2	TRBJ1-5	ASSQDHGGGQPQH
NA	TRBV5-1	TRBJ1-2	ASSLDPGAIVFDGYT
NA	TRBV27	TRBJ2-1	ASSRGPLQYNEQF
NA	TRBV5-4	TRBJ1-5	ASSLDRDQPQH
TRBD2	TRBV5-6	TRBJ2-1	ASSLHRDYNEQF
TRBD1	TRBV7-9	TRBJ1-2	ASQGGVGYT
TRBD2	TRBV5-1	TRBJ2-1	ASSLLAGGISSYNEQF
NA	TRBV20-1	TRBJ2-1	SASATINEQF
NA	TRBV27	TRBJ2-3	ASSLGAASTDTQY
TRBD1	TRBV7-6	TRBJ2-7	ASSPGTGNTYEQY
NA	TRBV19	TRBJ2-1	ASRADLYNEQF
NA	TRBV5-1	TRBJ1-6	ASSLLDSNSPLH
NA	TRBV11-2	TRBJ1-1	ASSPKRNTEAF
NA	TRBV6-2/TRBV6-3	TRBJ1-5	ASSSRVGQPQH
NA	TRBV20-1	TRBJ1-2	SARDRLGYT
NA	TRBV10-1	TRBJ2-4	ASSDGDIQY
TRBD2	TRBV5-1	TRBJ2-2	ATGLAVTGELF
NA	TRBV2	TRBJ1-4	ASSRGPTNEKLF
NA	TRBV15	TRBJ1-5	ATSRDRGLNQPQH
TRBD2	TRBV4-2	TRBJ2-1	ASSPRGGRREGSYNEQF
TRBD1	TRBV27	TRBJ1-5	ASSLGQGRNQPQH
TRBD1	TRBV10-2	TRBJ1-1	ASRLGQGALVTEAF
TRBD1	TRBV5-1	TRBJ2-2	ASSPTGLGTGELF
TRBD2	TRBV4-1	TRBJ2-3	ASSQELAGGWATQY
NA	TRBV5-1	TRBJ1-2	ASSPPDSANYGYT
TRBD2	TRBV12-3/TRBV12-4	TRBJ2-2	ATRTSSSGELF
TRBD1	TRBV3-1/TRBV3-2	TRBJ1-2	ASSQDPGGYGYT
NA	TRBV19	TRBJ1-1	ASNPSGRWNTEAF
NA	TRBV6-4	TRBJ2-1	ASSVAEEHEQF
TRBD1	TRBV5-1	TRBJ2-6	ASSLAKRQGQGGANVLT